The clone carrying this TCR beta chain was counted a few times. Measured with immunoSEQ multiplex PCR; TCRdb has only the in-frame clones, and not every one. The sample holds about 300,000 clones, just under 90% seen once. Recruitment covered about 25 US areas and drew participants whose ages spanned about 18 to 100 years. This specimen belongs to a study of blood T cell repertoires in COVID-19. Input material: PBMCs or T cells enriched from blood (not recorded which). The receptor was derived from a woman aged 45 to 65 who had been exposed to COVID-19.

The CDR3 coding sequence is TGTGCCAGCAGCGGACAGGAAAACTATGGCTACACCTTC. It encodes CASSGQENYGYTF. The chain recombines TRBV27 with TRBJ1-2; 7 nucleotides align to TRBD1. Unmatched junction bases numbered 3, after V lost 6 bases and J lost 2 bases. Looked up from germline, CDR1 is MNHEY and CDR2 is SMNVEV (reference sequence). The CDR3 is made up of 13 amino acids.